This TCR beta chain was documented in a study of regulatory T cells in long-lasting Graves disease. The CDR3 contains 14 residues. Germline V gene lookup returns CDR1 DFQATT and CDR2 SNEGSKA (reference sequence). Between the trimmed V and J ends, which lost 3 bases and 3 bases, there was a span of 14 bases. This clonotype turned up a few times. Building the TCR beta libraries relied on iRepertoire HTBI primers, and CDR3 regions underwent Arm-PCR. MiXCR, run by TCRdb on the multiplex PCR reads, gives a single entry per CDR3 protein. Among about 300,000 distinct CDR3 sequences listed, 18% were seen once. Regarding time point: newly diagnosed GD, antithyroid drugs for less than 3 months. Researchers made the TCR library from RNA that was extracted from PBMCs. Recruitment took place at an endocrinology department in Xi'an, China.

The input for sequencing was peripheral blood mononuclear cells (PBMCs), taken at new diagnosis, from a patient treated with antithyroid drugs. This sequence originates from a female donor with Graves disease. V gene TRBV20-1 combines with J gene TRBJ1-1; maybe TRBD1 (5 bases). Here the CDR3 reads CSARDIVGDTEAFF. CDR3 DNA sequence: TGCAGTGCTAGGGACATCGTAGGGGACACTGAAGCTTTCTTT.